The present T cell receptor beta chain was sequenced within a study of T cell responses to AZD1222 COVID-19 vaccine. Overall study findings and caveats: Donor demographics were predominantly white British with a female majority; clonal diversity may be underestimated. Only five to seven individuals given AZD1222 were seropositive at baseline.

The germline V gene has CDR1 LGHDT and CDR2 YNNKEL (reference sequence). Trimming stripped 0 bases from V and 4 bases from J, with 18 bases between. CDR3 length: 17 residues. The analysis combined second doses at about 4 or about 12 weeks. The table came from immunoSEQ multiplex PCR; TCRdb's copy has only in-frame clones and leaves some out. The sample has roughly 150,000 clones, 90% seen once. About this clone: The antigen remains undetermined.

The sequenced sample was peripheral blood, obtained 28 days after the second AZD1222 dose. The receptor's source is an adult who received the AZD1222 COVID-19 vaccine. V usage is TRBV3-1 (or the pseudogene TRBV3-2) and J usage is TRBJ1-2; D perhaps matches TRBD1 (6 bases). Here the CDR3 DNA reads TGTGCCAGCAGCCAAGATTTGACAGGAGGGGGTCTCTATGGCTACACCTTC. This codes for CASSQDLTGGGLYGYTF.